This T cell receptor beta chain was identified in a study of cytomegalovirus exposure and HLA in healthy donors. Study results and caveats: Researchers catalogued 164 TCR beta chains as cytomegalovirus-associated. A later analysis linked a missense variant in DCLRE1C to the trimming of TCR beta V and J genes.

60 Vbeta and 13 Jbeta primers were used in PCR. TCRdb's copy holds only in-frame clones and misses some; the assay was immunoSEQ multiplex PCR. Of about 190,000 clones in the sample, roughly 80% were seen once. CDR1 and CDR2 from the germline V gene are MNHEY and SVGAGI. V lost 8 bases, J lost 3 bases, and 11 bases lay in between. The CDR3 runs 12 residues. This clone has only a few counts. What it binds is unknown. Sample: PBMCs. This TCR came from a woman under 30 in good health and CMV-seronegative. This chain uses TRBV6-5 with TRBJ2-7; no clear D gene. CDR3 region: CASGRLYYEQYF. Here the CDR3 DNA reads TGTGCCAGCGGCCGTTTGTACTACGAGCAGTACTTC.